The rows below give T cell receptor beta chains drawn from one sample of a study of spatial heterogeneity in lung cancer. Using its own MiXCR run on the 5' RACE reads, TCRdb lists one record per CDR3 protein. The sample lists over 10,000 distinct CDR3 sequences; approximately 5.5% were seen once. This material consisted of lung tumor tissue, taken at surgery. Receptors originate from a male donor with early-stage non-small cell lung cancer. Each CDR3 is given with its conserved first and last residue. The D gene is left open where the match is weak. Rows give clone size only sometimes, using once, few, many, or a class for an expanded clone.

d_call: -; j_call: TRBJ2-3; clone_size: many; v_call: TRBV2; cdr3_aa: CASSRYMADTQYF; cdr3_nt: TGTGCCAGCAGTCGATACATGGCAGATACGCAGTATTTT
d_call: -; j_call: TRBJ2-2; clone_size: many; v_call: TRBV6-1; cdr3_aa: CASSEGGWNTGELFF; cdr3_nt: TGTGCCAGCAGTGAAGGGGGGTGGAACACCGGGGAGCTGTTTTTT
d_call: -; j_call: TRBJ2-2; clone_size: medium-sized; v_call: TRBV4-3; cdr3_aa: CASSQETGHLTGELFF; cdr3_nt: TGCGCCAGCAGCCAAGAGACGGGACACCTCACCGGGGAGCTGTTTTTT
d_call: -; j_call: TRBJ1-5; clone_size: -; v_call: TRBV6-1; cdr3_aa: CASTVGPVQPQHF; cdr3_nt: TGTGCCAGCACCGTGGGGCCTGTACAGCCCCAGCATTTT
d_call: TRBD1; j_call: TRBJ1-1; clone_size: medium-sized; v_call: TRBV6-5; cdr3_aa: CASSYASRGLGNTEAFF; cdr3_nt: TGTGCCAGCAGTTACGCATCCAGGGGGCTCGGGAACACTGAAGCTTTCTTT
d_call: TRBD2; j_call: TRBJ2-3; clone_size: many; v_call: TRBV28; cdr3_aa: CASAPRLAGTDTQYF; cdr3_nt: TGTGCCAGCGCCCCTCGGCTAGCGGGCACAGATACGCAGTATTTT
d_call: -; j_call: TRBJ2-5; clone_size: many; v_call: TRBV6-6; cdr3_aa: CASSYSHVSETQYF; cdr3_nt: TGTGCCAGCAGTTACTCGCATGTTTCGGAGACCCAGTACTTC
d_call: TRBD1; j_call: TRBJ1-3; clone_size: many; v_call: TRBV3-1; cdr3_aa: CASSTQGANTIYF; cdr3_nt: TGTGCCAGCAGCACACAGGGGGCCAACACCATATATTTT
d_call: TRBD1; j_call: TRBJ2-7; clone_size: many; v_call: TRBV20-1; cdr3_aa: CSARDRAVTYEQYF; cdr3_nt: TGCAGTGCTAGGGACAGGGCGGTTACTTACGAGCAGTACTTC
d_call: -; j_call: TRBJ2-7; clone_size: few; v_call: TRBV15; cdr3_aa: CATSRVRSAGEQYF; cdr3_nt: TGTGCCACCAGCAGAGTAAGAAGCGCGGGCGAGCAGTACTTC
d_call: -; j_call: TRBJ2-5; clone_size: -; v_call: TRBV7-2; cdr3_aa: CASSRLVAGETQYF; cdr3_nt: TGTGCCAGCAGCCGTCTGGTAGCCGGAGAGACCCAGTACTTC
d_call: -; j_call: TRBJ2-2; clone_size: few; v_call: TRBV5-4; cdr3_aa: CASSLHHGELFF; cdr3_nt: TGTGCCAGCAGCTTGCACCACGGGGAGCTGTTTTTT